This TCR beta chain was recovered during a study of T-cell reconstitution after alpha-beta-depleted transplantation in children. Study-wide results and caveats: For some patients, TCRbeta diversity was high at day 60 because of recipient T cells and thymic progenitors that survived.

There are many counts of this clonotype. The antigen is undetermined. The CDR3 contains 15 residues. Germline values: CDR1 SGHVS, CDR2 FQNEAQ. Trimming pared 1 base from V and 6 bases from J, leaving 10 bases between. Researchers prepared the TCRbeta library using unique molecular identifiers, the study reports. From the PCR reads, TCRdb called clonotypes with MiXCR, one entry per CDR3 protein. Here the sample spans more than 15,000 distinct CDR3 sequences, about 7.6% being singletons. The V call is TRBV7-8, the J call TRBJ1-6; no definite D call. The sequence derives from a boy under two years old who had a stem cell transplant for Wiskott-Aldrich syndrome, so the T cells may come from the graft donor. Sequenced material: PBMCs, mostly from graft donor cells, taken 60 days after TCRalphabeta/CD19-depleted stem cell transplant. Here the CDR3 DNA reads TGTGCCAGCAGCTTAGTATTAACAGCTAATTCACCCCTCCACTTT. It is translated as CASSLVLTANSPLHF.